This passage covers 12 T cell receptor beta chains from one sample sequenced in a study of cytomegalovirus exposure and HLA in healthy donors. PCR involved 60 Vbeta and 13 Jbeta primers. Libraries were prepared by immunoSEQ multiplex PCR; TCRdb keeps only in-frame clonotypes and omits some of them. This sample yields more than 150,000 clones, of which roughly 79% are seen a single time; roughly 3% belongs to the top ten. The sequencing input was PBMCs. Receptors originate from a woman between 50 and 59 years old in good health and CMV-seropositive.

The chain is built from TRBV6-1 and TRBJ2-7; 7 nucleotides align to TRBD1. The J segment lost 3 bases and the V segment lost 2 bases, leaving 16 bases of the junction unmatched. The CDR3 extends over 18 amino acids. Germline loops: CDR1 MNHNS, CDR2 SASEGT. DNA for the CDR3: TGTGCCAGCAGTGAAAGGTTTGGACAGGCCGGGGCGGTCTACGAGCAGTACTTC. Translated: CASSERFGQAGAVYEQYF.

This CDR3 is CASSPQGVSNQPQHF. The CDR3 coding sequence is TGTGCCAGCAGTCCCCAGGGCGTTAGCAATCAGCCCCAGCATTTT. The gene calls are TRBV6-1 and TRBJ1-5, with D possibly being TRBD1 (5 bases). CDR3 length equals 15 residues. Germline V lookup: CDR1 MNHNS, CDR2 SASEGT. The V end was cut by 5 bases, the J end by 0 bases, with 11 bases between.

This clone was seen a handful of times. This same CDR3 is encoded by further DNA sequences in the sample. The V and J genes are TRBV30 and TRBJ1-1; tentatively, D is TRBD1 (5 bases). V lost 1 base and J 4 bases, leaving 10 bases between the germline ends. The V gene's germline CDR1 is GTSNPN and CDR2 SVGIG (reference sequence). This CDR3 region has 13 residues. The DNA for the CDR3 is TGTGCCTGGAGTGAGTGGCAGGGCACTGAAGCTTTCTTT. Protein product: CAWSEWQGTEAFF.

The chain employs TRBV28 and TRBJ1-4; 7 nucleotides line up with TRBD1. The trim removed 7 bases at V and 3 bases at J, leaving 11 bases unmatched. CDR3 length: 16 residues. Looked up from germline, CDR1 is MDHEN and CDR2 is SYDVKM. CDR3: CASNPRGTEANEKLFF. The CDR3 DNA reads TGTGCCAGCAACCCCCGGGGGACAGAAGCTAATGAAAAACTGTTTTTT.

This clone showed up just a few times. CDR3 sequence reads: CASSSLGGARYGYTF. The CDR3 DNA reads TGTGCCAGCAGCTCCTTGGGGGGGGCACGCTATGGCTACACCTTC. The chain is built from TRBV7-2 and TRBJ1-2; weak D call: TRBD1 (6 bases). The CDR3 is made up of 15 amino acids. CDR1 is SGHTA, CDR2 FQGNSA, per germline. The V and J ends lost 4 bases and 4 bases respectively, with 16 bases between them.

V gene TRBV11-2 combines with J gene TRBJ2-1; D call uncertain. Deletions cut 4 bases from V and 0 bases from J, with 7 bases between. CDR3 length: 14 residues. Germline CDR1 reads SGHAT; CDR2 reads FQNNGV. Here the CDR3 DNA reads TGTGCCAGCAGCTCCCAGTACTCCTACAATGAGCAGTTCTTC. Residues: CASSSQYSYNEQFF.

This clone came up once. The chain combines TRBV7-9 with TRBJ1-2; perhaps TRBD1 as D (5 bases). The CDR3 totals 15 residues. The germline V and J ends were trimmed by 0 bases and 3 bases, with 11 bases remaining between them. The germline V gene encodes CDR1 SEHNR and CDR2 FQNEAQ (reference sequence). CDR3 DNA: TGTGCCAGCAGCTTAGCTATAGGGACTCACTATGGCTACACCTTC. This sequence encodes CASSLAIGTHYGYTF.

V is TRBV2 and J is TRBJ2-2; D gene unclear. From germline, CDR1 is SNHLY and CDR2 FYNNEI. This CDR3 spans 14 amino acids. V lost 0 bases, J lost 6 bases, and 8 bases lay in between. The CDR3 here is CASSEARSPGELFF. CDR3 sequence (DNA): TGTGCCAGCAGTGAAGCGCGGTCCCCCGGGGAGCTGTTTTTT.

This clone showed up just once. The rearrangement uses TRBV5-5 and TRBJ1-2; possibly TRBD1 for D (5 bases). Germline V CDR1 and CDR2: SGHKS, YYEKEE (reference sequence). This CDR3 spans 16 amino acids. Trimming took off 4 bases at V and 5 bases at J, with 21 bases between the two ends. The CDR3 DNA reads TGTGCCAGCAGCCCCGTCGGTGCGGGGCGCGGATATGGCTACACCTTC. It yields the protein CASSPVGAGRGYGYTF.

J is TRBJ1-1 and V is TRBV28; D perhaps matches TRBD1 (5 bases). Trimming removed 5 bases from V and 5 bases from J, with 18 bases in between. Germline V CDR1 and CDR2: MDHEN, SYDVKM. The CDR3 totals 15 residues. In DNA, the CDR3 is TGTGCCAGCAGTGTCCCCACAGGTGTAAGGACTGAAGCTTTCTTT. Protein: CASSVPTGVRTEAFF.

This CDR3 reads CASRTHGQMSSEQFF. The CDR3 DNA sequence: TGTGCCAGCAGGACCCACGGACAGATGTCTAGTGAGCAGTTCTTC. The gene calls are TRBV28 and TRBJ2-1, with a tentative D call TRBD1 (6 bases). The CDR3 extends over 15 amino acids. V shed 6 bases and J shed 9 bases, with 21 bases lying between them. Per the germline V gene, CDR1 is MDHEN and CDR2 is SYDVKM.

The chain has TRBV11-3 and TRBJ1-4, with 8 bases matching TRBD1. Germline assignment: CDR1 SGHNT and CDR2 YENEEA. The CDR3 has 15 residues. V lost 5 bases and J lost 8; bases outside the gene matches: 10. The CDR3 bases are TGTGCCAGCAGCCAGCGGACAGGGTCGGTCGAAAAACTGTTTTTT. This codes for CASSQRTGSVEKLFF.